This TCR beta chain originates from a study of cytomegalovirus exposure and HLA in healthy donors. Study-wide context: Earlier sequencing of 200 million or so T cells yielded approximately 120 million unique TCR beta sequences. Study-wide results and limits: Listed as cytomegalovirus-associated were roughly 180 TCR beta chains.

The PCR made use of 60 Vbeta and 13 Jbeta primers. Clones were sequenced by immunoSEQ multiplex PCR, and TCRdb holds only the in-frame ones, with some missing. Its table records roughly 34,000 clones. The V end lost 2 bases, the J end lost 7 bases, and 13 bases lay between the germline ends. CDR1 and CDR2 (germline): SGHTA, FQGNSA. There are 14 residues in the CDR3. A remark on this clone: Its antigen is as yet unknown.

V gene TRBV7-2 combines with J gene TRBJ2-3; TRBD2 is a possible D gene (7 bases). The source is a middle-aged woman in good health and CMV-seropositive. Material: PBMCs. CDR3 in DNA: TGTGCCAGCAGCTTATCCGGGGGGCTTAATACGCAGTATTTT. Translation gives CASSLSGGLNTQYF.